Below are 23 T cell receptor beta chains sequenced from a single sample in a study of T cells after yellow fever vaccination. In TCRdb, the 5' RACE reads were re-called with MiXCR into one record per CDR3 protein. The sample has hundreds of thousands of distinct CDR3 sequences, 20% to 25% seen once; the top ten hold about 15%. The sample here was PBMCs, taken roughly 20 days after the first yellow fever vaccination. Every receptor here comes from a man between 18 and 35 years old who received the YFV17D yellow fever vaccine.

The CDR3 DNA sequence: TGCAGTGCTATACTCGGGGGAACGAGCACAGATACGCAGTATTTT. It is translated as CSAILGGTSTDTQYF. The chain employs TRBV20-1 and TRBJ2-3, with TRBD2 as a possible D gene (6 bases). CDR3 length: 15 amino acids. V lost 4 bases to trimming and J lost 0 bases, with 14 bases between them. Germline V gene lookup returns CDR1 DFQATT and CDR2 SNEGSKA (reference sequence).

This clonotype was seen a handful of times. This chain uses TRBV7-3 with TRBJ2-3; 7 nucleotides match TRBD1. This CDR3 contains 14 residues. V gave up 5 bases and J gave up 3 bases; unmatched junction bases: 5. Germline V gives CDR1 SGHTA, CDR2 FQGTGA. CDR3 nucleotides: TGTGCCAGCAGCCCCAACAGGGGAACAGATACGCAGTATTTT. Protein: CASSPNRGTDTQYF.

This clonotype was counted once. V gene TRBV3-1 combines with J gene TRBJ2-7; TRBD1 is a possible D gene (6 bases). This CDR3 is 15 amino acids long. In germline, CDR1 is LGHDT, CDR2 YNNKEL (reference sequence). V was clipped by 1 base and J by 2 bases, with 12 bases between them. The CDR3 is CASSQGGHGTYEQYF. The DNA for the CDR3 is TGTGCCAGCAGCCAAGGGGGACACGGAACCTACGAGCAGTACTTC.

The chain employs TRBV4-1 and TRBJ1-1; D is ambiguous. Deletions cut 0 bases from V and 7 bases from J, with 6 bases between. This CDR3 comprises 12 residues. In germline, CDR1 is MGHRA, CDR2 YSYEKL. The CDR3 is CASSQEGLEAFF. CDR3 DNA sequence: TGCGCCAGCAGCCAAGAAGGGCTTGAAGCTTTCTTT.

The chain recombines TRBV7-9 with TRBJ1-4; no definite D call. V gave up 5 bases and J gave up 6 bases, with 13 bases separating them. The CDR3 is made up of 14 amino acids. Germline V gives CDR1 SEHNR, CDR2 FQNEAQ (reference sequence). The CDR3 nucleotides are TGTGCCAGCAGCGACACGAATGAGGATGAAAAACTGTTTTTT. Its translation is CASSDTNEDEKLFF.

V gene TRBV12-3 or TRBV12-4 combines with J gene TRBJ2-1, with a tentative D call TRBD2 (5 bases). V was pared by 5 bases and J by 7 bases, with 18 bases between. This CDR3 has 15 amino acids. In DNA, the CDR3 is TGTGCCAGCAGTCCCGACCGGGGTAGCTCGAATGAGCAGTTCTTC. It yields the protein CASSPDRGSSNEQFF.

The chain employs TRBV6-5 and TRBJ1-5; 8 nucleotides agree with TRBD1. V lost 6 bases and J lost 0; bases outside the gene matches: 7. CDR3 size: 16 residues. The germline gives CDR1 MNHEY, CDR2 SVGAGI. The CDR3 loop is CASSGQGSYSNQPQHF. The CDR3 region has the DNA TGTGCCAGCAGCGGACAGGGTTCTTATAGCAATCAGCCCCAGCATTTT.

This chain connects TRBV7-3 to TRBJ2-2; D remains unclear. The V gene lost 3 bases and the J gene lost 4 bases, with 12 bases spanning the gap. Looked up from germline, CDR1 is SGHTA and CDR2 is FQGTGA. The CDR3 contains 15 residues. The CDR3 protein is CASSFDISGTGELFF. As DNA, the CDR3 is TGTGCCAGCAGCTTCGACATATCGGGCACCGGGGAGCTGTTTTTT.

The V and J genes are TRBV25-1 and TRBJ1-1; D gene unclear. Germline values: CDR1 MGHDK, CDR2 SYGVNS. The CDR3 has 15 amino acids. The V end was cut by 1 base, the J end by 0 bases, with 9 bases between. Here the CDR3 DNA reads TGTGCCAGCAGTGAATGGGGAGCTATGAACACTGAAGCTTTCTTT. Protein sequence: CASSEWGAMNTEAFF.

The rearrangement joins TRBV7-2 to TRBJ2-2; D possibly matches TRBD1 or TRBD2 (5 bases each). The germline gives CDR1 SGHTA, CDR2 FQGNSA. Trimming took off 7 bases at V and 3 bases at J, with 18 bases between the two ends. This CDR3 has 16 amino acids. The CDR3 DNA sequence: TGTGCCAGCAACTCCCGGGACCAGTTATACACCGGGGAGCTGTTTTTT. Encoded protein: CASNSRDQLYTGELFF.

This clonotype was observed a handful of times. The genes are TRBV9 and TRBJ2-6, with D tentatively TRBD2 (6 bases). Trimming removed 0 bases from V and 10 bases from J, with 14 bases in between. CDR1 and CDR2 (germline): SGDLS, YYNGEE. CDR3 length equals 15 residues. In DNA form, the CDR3 reads TGTGCCAGCAGCGTAGCTCCGGGGGTTTCTAACGTCCTGACTTTC. Translation: CASSVAPGVSNVLTF.

The DNA for the CDR3 is TGCAGTGCTAGGGATCCAGCGGGGGGATTAACAGATACGCAGTATTTT. It codes for CSARDPAGGLTDTQYF. The gene calls are TRBV20-1 and TRBJ2-3; 9 nucleotides agree with TRBD2. V was clipped by 3 bases and J by 3 bases; unmatched bases: 10. The CDR3 runs to 16 residues. Germline values: CDR1 DFQATT, CDR2 SNEGSKA (reference sequence).

This clonotype was seen a handful of times. V gene TRBV29-1 combines with J gene TRBJ2-3; D tentatively fits TRBD1 or TRBD2 (6 bases each). The CDR3 has 14 amino acids. The germline V gene has CDR1 SQVTM and CDR2 ANQGSEA. Trimming cost V 6 bases and J 4 bases, with 17 bases left between them. CDR3 region: CSVPRGAGADTQYF. The CDR3 DNA sequence: TGCAGCGTGCCGAGGGGGGCCGGGGCAGATACGCAGTATTTT.

The count of this clonotype is one. This may be a read error, as it is one base from a much larger clone. Here the CDR3 DNA reads TGTGCCAGCAGCTTACCCCTAGCGGGGGAGCACAATGAGCAGTTCTTC. Its protein is CASSLPLAGEHNEQFF. The rearrangement links TRBV7-9 to TRBJ2-1; 10 nucleotides align to TRBD2. The J segment lost 5 bases and the V segment lost 2 bases, leaving 6 bases of the junction unmatched. This CDR3 has 16 amino acids. Germline CDR1 SEHNR, CDR2 FQNEAQ (reference sequence).

This chain connects TRBV7-2 to TRBJ2-7; TRBD2 is a possible D gene (5 bases). The CDR3 covers 13 residues. Trimming left V 2 bases short and J 6 bases short, with 11 bases between. Germline V gene data show CDR1 as SGHTA and CDR2 as FQGNSA. CDR3 DNA sequence: TGTGCCAGCAGCTTAATGGGTGCGGGCGAGCAGTACTTC. Its protein product is CASSLMGAGEQYF.

The table lists this clonotype with a few counts. This sequence joins TRBV12-3 or TRBV12-4 and TRBJ2-5; 11 bases line up with TRBD1. V was clipped by 3 bases and J by 7 bases; unmatched bases: 1. The CDR3 loop spans 13 amino acids. CDR3 nucleotide sequence: TGTGCCAGCAGTTTGGGACAGGGGGGGACCCAGTACTTC. Its translation: CASSLGQGGTQYF.

This clonotype has more than one count but fewer than ten. V usage is TRBV20-1 and J usage is TRBJ1-6; D call uncertain. The CDR3 runs to 20 residues. Germline CDR1 reads DFQATT; CDR2 reads SNEGSKA (reference sequence). Trimming left V 3 bases short and J 0 bases short, with 24 bases between. The CDR3 DNA is TGCAGTGCTAGTGTGAGCCAAGCGGGTTTCACTCGCTCCTATAATTCACCCCTCCACTTT. This encodes CSASVSQAGFTRSYNSPLHF.

V gene TRBV5-1 combines with J gene TRBJ2-1; D gene uncertain. V lost 6 bases, J lost 4 bases, and 11 bases lay in between. CDR3 length equals 13 residues. Germline CDR1 SGHRS, CDR2 YFSETQ. This chain's CDR3 is CASKLPDYNEQFF. The CDR3 DNA reads as TGCGCCAGCAAGCTACCGGATTACAATGAGCAGTTCTTC.

This clonotype turned up a few times. The CDR3 here is CASSRGWDQPQHF. The CDR3 coding sequence is TGTGCCAGCTCACGGGGTTGGGACCAGCCCCAGCATTTT. The chain carries TRBV18 and TRBJ1-5; the D gene is possibly TRBD1 (5 bases). This CDR3 has 13 residues. CDR1 and CDR2 (germline): KGHSH, LQKENI. The ends were cut back, 4 bases at V and 7 bases at J, with 11 bases in the middle.

J is TRBJ2-2 and V is TRBV14, with D uncertain. Germline CDR1 SGHDN, CDR2 FVKESK. Trimming left V 0 bases short and J 6 bases short, with 11 bases between. CDR3 length: 15 amino acids. The CDR3 reads CASSQDGPRSGELFF. As DNA, the CDR3 is TGTGCCAGCAGCCAAGATGGCCCACGGTCCGGGGAGCTGTTTTTT.

The rearrangement joins TRBV20-1 to TRBJ2-1; no clear D gene. CDR1 DFQATT and CDR2 SNEGSKA come from the germline V gene (reference sequence). V lost 6 bases, J lost 6 bases, and 15 bases lay in between. This CDR3 has 13 amino acids. The CDR3 sequence is CSAHVGILNEQFF. CDR3 nucleotide sequence: TGCAGTGCCCACGTGGGGATTCTCAATGAGCAGTTCTTC.

The genes are TRBV20-1 and TRBJ1-6, with a weak D call TRBD1 (5 bases). The CDR3 extends over 14 amino acids. Germline lookup yields CDR1 DFQATT and CDR2 SNEGSKA (reference sequence). Trimming pared 0 bases from V and 6 bases from J, leaving 9 bases between. Written as DNA, the CDR3 is TGCAGTGCTAGAGATACCAGGGCTAATTCACCCCTCCACTTT. Its protein is CSARDTRANSPLHF.

The V gene is TRBV10-1, the J gene TRBJ2-1; D may be TRBD2 (6 bases). The CDR3 consists of 13 residues. Trimming removed 5 bases from V and 5 bases from J, with 10 bases in between. The germline gives CDR1 WNHNN, CDR2 SYGVQD (reference sequence). The CDR3: CASSYGGNNEQFF. DNA of the CDR3: TGCGCCAGCAGTTATGGAGGGAACAATGAGCAGTTCTTC.